This TCR beta chain was documented in a study of cytomegalovirus exposure and HLA in healthy donors. The CDR3 runs 14 residues. Germline V gives CDR1 MNHEY, CDR2 SMNVEV (reference sequence). Trimming removed 6 bases from V and 5 bases from J, with 17 bases in between. The table lists this clone with a count of one. Its target is not known. The PCR was carried out with 60 Vbeta primers and 13 Jbeta primers. The protocol was immunoSEQ multiplex PCR, while the TCRdb copy is restricted to in-frame clones and leaves out a portion. The table lists over 150,000 clones, roughly 80% of them singletons. General study results and limits: Reported performance of the classifier showed diagnosis of cytomegalovirus status with high specificity and sensitivity.

The chain carries TRBV27 and TRBJ2-7, with a tentative D call TRBD1 (8 bases). The origin of this receptor is a male donor in good health and CMV-seronegative. Sequences were obtained from PBMCs. CDR3 in DNA: TGTGCCAGCAGCCCACGACAGGGGAGGGACGAGCAGTACTTC. It is translated as CASSPRQGRDEQYF.